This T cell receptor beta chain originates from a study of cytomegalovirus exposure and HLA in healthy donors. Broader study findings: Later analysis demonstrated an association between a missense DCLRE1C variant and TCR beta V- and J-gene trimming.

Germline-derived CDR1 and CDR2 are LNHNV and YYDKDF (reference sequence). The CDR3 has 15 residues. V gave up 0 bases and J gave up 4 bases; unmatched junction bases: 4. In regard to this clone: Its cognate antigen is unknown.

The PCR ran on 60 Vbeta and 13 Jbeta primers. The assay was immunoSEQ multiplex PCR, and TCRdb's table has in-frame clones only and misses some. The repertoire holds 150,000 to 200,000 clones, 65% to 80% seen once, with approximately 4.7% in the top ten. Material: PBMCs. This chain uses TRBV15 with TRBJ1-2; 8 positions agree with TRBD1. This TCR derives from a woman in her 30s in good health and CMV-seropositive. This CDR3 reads CATSRDLDRAYGYTF. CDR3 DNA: TGTGCCACCAGCAGAGATCTGGACAGGGCCTATGGCTACACCTTC.